This T cell receptor (beta chain) emerged from a study of Ad26.COV2.S vaccination and SARS-CoV-2 variants. On this clone: The antigen is unknown.

Points from the study as a whole: Possibly, TCR breadth and depth analyses underestimated total T cell responses.

The V gene's germline CDR1 is MGHRA and CDR2 YSYEKL. The CDR3 spans 19 residues. Germline trimming cut 0 bases from V and 1 base from J; bases unmatched to any gene: 10. Clones were read by immunoSEQ multiplex PCR, and TCRdb kept only the in-frame ones, dropping some. The data show about 180,000 clones, around 88% seen once. Sequenced here: peripheral blood, sampled after recovery from COVID-19. This TCR came from a human donor who had recovered from COVID-19. The V gene is TRBV4-1, the J gene TRBJ2-7; 12 bases map to TRBD2. The CDR3 DNA sequence: TGCGCCAGCAGCCAAGAACCCCCACTAGCGGGGGGTCAATCCTACGAGCAGTACTTC. It specifies CASSQEPPLAGGQSYEQYF.